This T cell receptor beta chain was sequenced in a study of CD8 T cells in Susac syndrome. Whole-study results and caveats: The study conceded that relatively few individuals underwent its TCR sequencing and HLA analysis.

About this clonotype itself: Its specificity is not known.

CD8+ and CD4+ T cells were negatively isolated; TEMRA cells were FACS-enriched. V lost 5 bases to trimming and J lost 5 bases; unmatched junction nucleotides: 15. Germline CDR1 reads SEHNR; CDR2 reads FQNEAQ (reference sequence). This CDR3 has 17 residues. RNA amounts of roughly 0.45 to 1 ug underwent reverse transcription with random hexamers. Amplification of TCR beta CDR3 used immunoSEQ multiplex PCR across 54 Vbeta and 13 Jbeta. TCRdb reprocessed the immunoSEQ multiplex PCR reads with MiXCR, giving one entry per CDR3 protein. The profile shows some 260,000 distinct CDR3 sequences, around 83% of them singletons.

This clonotype was sampled from a human donor with multiple sclerosis. The chain combines TRBV7-9 with TRBJ2-1, with 7 bases lining up with TRBD1. The source material was CD8+ T cells from PBMCs. The CDR3 spells CASSPQQGKSRHNEQFF. The CDR3 nucleotides are TGTGCCAGCAGCCCACAACAGGGGAAGTCCCGACACAATGAGCAGTTCTTC.